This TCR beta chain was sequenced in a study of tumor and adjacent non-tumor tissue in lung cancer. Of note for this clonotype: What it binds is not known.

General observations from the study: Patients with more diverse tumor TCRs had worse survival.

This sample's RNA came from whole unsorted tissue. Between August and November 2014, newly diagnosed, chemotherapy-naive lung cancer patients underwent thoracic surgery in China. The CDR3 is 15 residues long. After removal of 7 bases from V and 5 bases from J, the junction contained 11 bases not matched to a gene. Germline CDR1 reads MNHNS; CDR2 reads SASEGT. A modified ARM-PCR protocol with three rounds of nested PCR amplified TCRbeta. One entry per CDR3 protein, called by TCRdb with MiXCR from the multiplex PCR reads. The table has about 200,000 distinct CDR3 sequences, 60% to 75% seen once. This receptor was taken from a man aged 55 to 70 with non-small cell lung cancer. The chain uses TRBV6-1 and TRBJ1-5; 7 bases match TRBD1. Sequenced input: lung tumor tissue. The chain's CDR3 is CASTDVGTVYQPQHF. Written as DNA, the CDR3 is TGTGCCAGCACCGATGTGGGGACAGTTTATCAGCCCCAGCATTTT.